These 4 T cell receptor beta chains were sequenced from one sample in a study of shared clonotypes between healthy human individuals. TCRdb's copy holds only in-frame clones and misses some; the assay was immunoSEQ multiplex PCR. The table includes a few million clones, just over 90% detected once. Sequenced: naive CD4+ T cells sorted from blood. Subset in this sample: CD45RA+ positively selected. The receptors come from a man aged 18 to 35 in good health.

This chain links TRBV11-3 with TRBJ2-5; 14 bases are shared with TRBD2. Per germline, CDR1 SGHNT and CDR2 YENEEA. The CDR3 has 16 residues. After removal of 4 bases from V and 1 base from J, the junction contained 2 bases not matched to a gene. CDR3 protein: CASSSGTSGGQETQYF. The CDR3 DNA reads as TGTGCCAGCAGCTCCGGGACTAGCGGGGGCCAAGAGACCCAGTACTTC. Variable domain in full (rest from reference TRBV11-3 and TRBJ2-5): EAGVVQSPRYKIIEKKQPVAFWCNPISGHNTLYWYLQNLGQGPELLIRYENEEAVDDSQLPKDRFSAERLKGVDSTLKIQPAELGDSAVYLCASSSGTSGGQETQYFGPGTRLLVL.

The V gene is TRBV30, the J gene TRBJ2-5; D not resolved. This CDR3 spans 12 amino acids. Looked up from germline, CDR1 is GTSNPN and CDR2 is SVGIG (reference sequence). Between the trimmed V and J ends, which lost 2 bases and 5 bases, there was a span of 9 bases. This CDR3 is CAWSKGWETQYF. CDR3 DNA: TGTGCCTGGAGTAAAGGGTGGGAGACCCAGTACTTC.

A remark on this clone: The junction and the germline gene differ at one end; a read error may be behind it. The chain carries TRBV7-9 and TRBJ1-2; D remains ambiguous. This CDR3 spans 12 amino acids. Germline assignment: CDR1 SEHNR and CDR2 FQNEAQ (reference sequence). The CDR3 loop reads CASSPIDYGYTF. CDR3 sequence (DNA): TGTGCCAGCAGCCCGATAGACTACGGCTACACCTTC.

This sequence joins TRBV18 and TRBJ2-1; the D is unclear. Between the trimmed V and J ends, which lost 3 bases and 5 bases, there was a span of 11 bases. This CDR3 is 14 amino acids long. CDR1 is KGHSH, CDR2 LQKENI, per germline. The CDR3, as DNA: TGTGCCAGCTCACCCTCGTGGGATAACAATGAGCAGTTCTTC. Translating gives CASSPSWDNNEQFF.